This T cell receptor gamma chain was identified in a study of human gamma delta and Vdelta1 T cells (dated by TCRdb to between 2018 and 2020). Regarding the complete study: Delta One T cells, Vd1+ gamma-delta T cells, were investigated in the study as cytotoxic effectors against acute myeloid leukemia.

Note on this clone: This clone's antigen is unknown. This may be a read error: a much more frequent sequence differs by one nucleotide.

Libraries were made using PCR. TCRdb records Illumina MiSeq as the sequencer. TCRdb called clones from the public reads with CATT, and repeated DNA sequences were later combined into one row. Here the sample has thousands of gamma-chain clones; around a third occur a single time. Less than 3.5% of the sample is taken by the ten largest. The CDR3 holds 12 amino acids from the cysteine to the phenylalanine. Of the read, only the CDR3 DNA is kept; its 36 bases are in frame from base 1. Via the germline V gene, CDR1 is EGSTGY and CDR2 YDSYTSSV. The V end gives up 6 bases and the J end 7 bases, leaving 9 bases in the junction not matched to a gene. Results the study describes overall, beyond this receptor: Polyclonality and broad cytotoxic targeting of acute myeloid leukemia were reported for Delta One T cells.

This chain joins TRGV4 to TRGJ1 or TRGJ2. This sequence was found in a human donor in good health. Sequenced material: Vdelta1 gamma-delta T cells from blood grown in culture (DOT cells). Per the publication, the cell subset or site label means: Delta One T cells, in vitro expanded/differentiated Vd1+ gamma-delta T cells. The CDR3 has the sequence CATWLGVYKKLF. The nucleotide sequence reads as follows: TGTGCCACCTGGCTGGGGGTGTATAAGAAACTCTTT.